Each of the 24 T cell receptor beta chains below was sequenced from the same sample in a study of beta chain features in type 1 diabetes. Reverse transcribing all isolated RNA meant expressed TCRB transcripts were sequenced. Assay: immunoSEQ multiplex PCR; the TCRdb copy retains only in-frame clones and omits some. The sample shows around 310,000 clones, 8% to 13% of them seen only once. Material for sequencing was naive CD4+ T cells from blood. Receptors originate from a woman under 40 in good health.

This chain joins TRBV28 and TRBJ2-7, with a weak D call TRBD2 (5 bases). V was trimmed by 3 bases and J by 4 bases, leaving 16 bases between them. Germline assignment: CDR1 MDHEN and CDR2 SYDVKM. This CDR3 is built from 15 residues. The CDR3 DNA follows: TGTGCCAGCAGTTTGGCGGCAGGACTTAATTACGAGCAGTACTTC. Its translation is CASSLAAGLNYEQYF.

This chain uses TRBV5-1 with TRBJ2-5; 8 bases map to TRBD1. Germline trimming cut 3 bases from V and 1 base from J; bases unmatched to any gene: 2. The length of the CDR3 is 14 residues. The germline CDR1 and CDR2 sequences are SGHRS and YFSETQ. The CDR3 nucleotides read TGCGCCAGCAGCTCGCAGGGGGCCCAAGAGACCCAGTACTTC. It translates to CASSSQGAQETQYF.

This clone has only a few counts. This chain links TRBV15 with TRBJ2-1, with 7 bases aligning to TRBD2. Per the germline V gene, CDR1 is LNHNV and CDR2 is YYDKDF (reference sequence). J lost 9 bases, V lost 0 bases, and 8 bases had no gene match. The CDR3 sequence is 15 residues long. In nucleotides, the CDR3 is TGTGCCACCAGCAGAGACCGGGACTATGCTAGTGAGCAGTTCTTC. Residues: CATSRDRDYASEQFF.

This clone was observed a handful of times. The chain employs TRBV2 and TRBJ2-7, with D perhaps matching TRBD1 (6 bases). CDR3 size: 14 residues. The germline V gene has CDR1 SNHLY and CDR2 FYNNEI. V lost 8 bases and J lost 0, with 14 bases in between. CDR3 sequence: CASVAGVYSYEQYF. CDR3 nucleotide sequence: TGTGCCAGCGTGGCAGGGGTCTACTCCTACGAGCAGTACTTC.

The sample holds a few counts of this clone. The genes are TRBV9 and TRBJ2-7, with 9 positions matching TRBD2. Looked up from germline, CDR1 is SGDLS and CDR2 is YYNGEE. J was trimmed by 6 bases and V by 0 bases; bases with no gene match: 7. CDR3 length: 15 residues. The CDR3 region has the DNA TGTGCCAGCAGCGTAGGCGGGAGGGCCCTTGTCGAGCAGTACTTC. Residues: CASSVGGRALVEQYF.

This clone was detected a few times. J is TRBJ2-7 and V is TRBV18, with a tentative D call TRBD2 (7 bases). Germline-derived CDR1 and CDR2 are KGHSH and LQKENI. This CDR3 has 13 amino acids. V lost 5 bases to trimming and J lost 6 bases, with 14 bases between them. CDR3 in DNA: TGTGCCAGCTCAAATAACAGGGAGGGCGAGCAGTACTTC. Translating gives CASSNNREGEQYF.

This rearrangement joins TRBV5-1 to TRBJ2-2; D call uncertain. Germline V gene lookup returns CDR1 SGHRS and CDR2 YFSETQ. V was cut by 0 bases and J by 1 base, with 10 bases left in between. CDR3 length: 16 residues. CDR3 in DNA: TGCGCCAGCAGCTTGGGTGCGACACGGAACACCGGGGAGCTGTTTTTT. Translation gives CASSLGATRNTGELFF.

This clone turned up a few times. V usage is TRBV29-1 and J usage is TRBJ1-2, with 8 bases aligning to TRBD1. The junction had 11 bases not matched to a gene; V was cut back by 6 bases and J by 8 bases. This CDR3 spans 13 amino acids. CDR1 and CDR2 from the germline V gene are SQVTM and ANQGSEA. The CDR3 spells CSVGQGAGRGYTF. CDR3 DNA: TGCAGCGTAGGACAGGGAGCGGGCCGAGGCTACACCTTC.

This clone was seen only a few times. This chain connects TRBV5-1 to TRBJ2-1; a weak D match, TRBD1 (5 bases). The germline V gene has CDR1 SGHRS and CDR2 YFSETQ. V gave up 0 bases and J gave up 8 bases, with 18 bases separating them. The length of the CDR3 is 16 residues. The CDR3 DNA reads as TGCGCCAGCAGCTTGGATGTGGGGCGCATCATAGATGAGCAGTTCTTC. Protein product: CASSLDVGRIIDEQFF.

V usage is TRBV6-5 and J usage is TRBJ2-7; TRBD1 aligns across 8 bases. Per the germline V gene, CDR1 is MNHEY and CDR2 is SVGAGI. The CDR3 is 15 residues long. V lost 2 bases, J lost 6 bases, and 9 bases stayed unmatched. In DNA, the CDR3 is TGTGCCAGCAGTTACGAGGGGGCAGGGGGCCTCGAGCAGTACTTC. Its protein is CASSYEGAGGLEQYF.

This chain links TRBV18 with TRBJ2-3; D is perhaps TRBD2 (6 bases). CDR1 KGHSH and CDR2 LQKENI come from the germline V gene. The CDR3 length is 14 residues. Trimming stripped 0 bases from V and 4 bases from J, with 8 bases between. The CDR3 loop reads CASSPPLAPDTQYF. CDR3 bases: TGTGCCAGCTCACCACCGCTAGCGCCAGATACGCAGTATTTT. The whole variable domain, remainder taken from reference TRBV18 and TRBJ2-3, is NAGVMQNPRHLVRRRGQEARLRCSPMKGHSHVYWYRQLPEEGLKFMVYLQKENIIDESGMPKERFSAEFPKEGPSILRIQQVVRGDSAAYFCASSPPLAPDTQYFGPGTRLTVL.

Of note for this clone: One end of the junction fails to match germline, which may point to a read error. The chain uses TRBV7-2 and TRBJ2-1; D perhaps matches TRBD2 (5 bases). This CDR3 is built from 15 residues. Germline CDR1 reads SGHTA; CDR2 reads FQGNSA. CDR3 loop: CASRKTGILTHLLLF. The CDR3 coding sequence is TGTGCCAGCAGAAAAACCGGGATACTCACGCACCTTCTCCTCTTC.

The chain links TRBV4-2 to TRBJ2-5; tentative D call: TRBD2 (5 bases). The germline V gene has CDR1 LGHNA and CDR2 YNFKEQ. The CDR3 sequence is 15 residues long. Trimming removed 5 bases at V and 4 bases at J, with 17 bases between. The CDR3 region is CASSLVSGRRETQYF. CDR3 bases: TGTGCCAGCAGCTTAGTCAGCGGACGGAGAGAGACCCAGTACTTC.

The CDR3 nucleotides read TGTGCCAGCAGCTTGGCTGGGACAGGGCCCTACGAGCAGTACTTC. This encodes CASSLAGTGPYEQYF. The J gene is TRBJ2-7, the V gene TRBV5-4; 9 positions agree with TRBD1. The CDR3 contains 15 residues. V was clipped by 0 bases and J by 2 bases; unmatched bases: 3. In germline, CDR1 is SGHNT, CDR2 YYREEE (reference sequence).

V gene TRBV19 combines with J gene TRBJ2-3; possibly TRBD2 for D (6 bases). Trimming removed 5 bases from V and 0 bases from J, with 9 bases in between. The length of the CDR3 is 14 residues. CDR1 and CDR2 from the germline V gene are LNHDA and SQIVND (reference sequence). CDR3 DNA: TGTGCCAGTAGTCGCGGGGTTAGCACAGATACGCAGTATTTT. Translating gives CASSRGVSTDTQYF.

This clone was seen a handful of times. V usage is TRBV6-5 and J usage is TRBJ2-5; perhaps TRBD1 as D (6 bases). V was trimmed by 6 bases and J by 3 bases, leaving 11 bases between them. The germline CDR1 and CDR2 sequences are MNHEY and SVGAGI. This CDR3 contains 13 residues. Here the CDR3 DNA reads TGTGCCAGCAGCCAACGGACAGAAGAGACCCAGTACTTC. Residues: CASSQRTEETQYF.

This clone was counted a few times. The chain is built from TRBV7-3 and TRBJ2-3, with TRBD2 as a possible D gene (6 bases). Germline V gives CDR1 SGHTA, CDR2 FQGTGA. The V and J ends lost 2 bases and 6 bases respectively, with 9 bases between them. The CDR3 spans 13 residues. Written as DNA, the CDR3 is TGTGCCAGCAGCTTAGGGACTGCTGATACGCAGTATTTT. This gives the protein CASSLGTADTQYF.

This rearrangement joins TRBV18 to TRBJ2-5; 8 bases agree with TRBD2. V trimming: 6 bases; J trimming: 2 bases; junction bases outside the gene matches: 8. This CDR3 comprises 15 residues. Germline V lookup: CDR1 KGHSH, CDR2 LQKENI. Here the CDR3 reads CASSLRTSRQETQYF. The CDR3 nucleotides read TGTGCCAGCTCCCTAAGGACTAGCCGTCAAGAGACCCAGTACTTC.

This clone was picked up a small number of times. The chain recombines TRBV4-1 with TRBJ2-3; 7 bases map to TRBD2. Looked up from germline, CDR1 is MGHRA and CDR2 is YSYEKL. The ends lost 6 bases at V and 2 bases at J; junction bases unmatched: 5. This CDR3 is built from 14 residues. CDR3 coding DNA: TGCGCCAGCAGTCCGGCGGGGGACACAGATACGCAGTATTTT. This codes for CASSPAGDTDTQYF.

The chain is built from TRBV6-5 and TRBJ1-1, with a weak D call TRBD1 (5 bases). The length of the CDR3 is 14 residues. CDR1 is MNHEY, CDR2 SVGAGI, per germline. V lost 2 bases to trimming and J lost 1 base, with 8 bases between them. Here the CDR3 reads CASSYRTGNTEAFF. The CDR3 DNA is TGTGCCAGCAGTTACCGAACAGGGAACACTGAAGCTTTCTTT.

This clone was seen a few times. CDR3 region: CASSLEGLVYNEQFF. The CDR3 DNA reads TGTGCCAGCAGCTTAGAGGGACTGGTTTACAATGAGCAGTTCTTC. J is TRBJ2-1 and V is TRBV7-2, with a possible D match to TRBD2 (6 bases). The germline CDR1 and CDR2 sequences are SGHTA and FQGNSA. The CDR3 has 15 residues. V lost 1 base and J lost 4, with 11 bases in between.

The chain employs TRBV5-6 and TRBJ2-7, with TRBD1 matching over 10 bases. CDR3 size: 14 residues. CDR1 is SGHDT and CDR2 is YYEEEE in the germline V gene. The trim removed 5 bases at V and 5 bases at J, leaving 7 bases unmatched. The CDR3 region is CASSSRTGGDEQYF. CDR3 coding DNA: TGTGCCAGCAGTTCAAGGACAGGGGGGGACGAGCAGTACTTC.

A few counts support this clone. The chain carries TRBV5-8 and TRBJ2-4; TRBD2 aligns across 14 bases. This CDR3 has 16 residues. Per the germline V gene, CDR1 is SGHTS and CDR2 is YDEGEE. V dropped 4 bases and J dropped 7; count of bases not matched to a gene: 7. The CDR3 DNA is TGTGCCAGCAGCCTTGGGGGACTAGCGGGAGTTAACATTCAGTACTTC. Translation: CASSLGGLAGVNIQYF.

In DNA, the CDR3 is TGTGCCAGCAGCTTAGCAGTCGGGACTAACTATGGCTACACCTTC. Translation gives CASSLAVGTNYGYTF. V and J are TRBV7-9 and TRBJ1-2; D is unresolved. Trimming shortened V by 0 bases and J by 0 bases, and 8 bases separated the two germline ends. CDR3 size: 15 residues. Germline V gene sequence: CDR1 SEHNR, CDR2 FQNEAQ (reference sequence).